Listed here is a single TCR beta chain. Its antigen remains unidentified. These data come from a study of cytomegalovirus exposure and HLA in healthy donors. Whole-study results and caveats: TCR beta V segments were, for the most part, productive about 87% or about 30% of the time in an earlier analysis. Cytomegalovirus status was reportedly diagnosed by the classifier with high specificity and sensitivity. Later on, a genetic analysis was performed. It linked a missense variant in DCLRE1C with V- and J-gene trimming of TCR beta.

Amplification used 60 Vbeta primers and 13 Jbeta primers. Using immunoSEQ multiplex PCR, the repertoire was profiled, and TCRdb retains in-frame clones only, with some absent. The data hold about 200,000 clones, with more than 75% observed a single time. Trimming pared 8 bases from V and 2 bases from J, leaving 19 bases between. This CDR3 spans 16 amino acids. The germline V gene has CDR1 SGHTA and CDR2 FQGNSA. V gene TRBV7-2 combines with J gene TRBJ1-3; D is unclear. Sequencing was performed on PBMCs. This TCR came from a woman between 35 and 50 years old in good health and CMV-seronegative. The CDR3 loop reads CASSPGGLGTGNTIYF. CDR3 in DNA: TGTGCCAGCTCCCCGGGAGGACTCGGGACTGGAAACACCATATATTTT.